This is a list of T cell receptor beta chains from one sample in a study of vaccination effects on CD4 cells after COVID-19. Data came from immunoSEQ multiplex PCR; TCRdb stores just in-frame clones and leaves some out. The table includes approximately 29,000 clones, less than 85% detected once. The antigens these receptors bind are not known. The material sequenced was CD4+ T cells from PBMCs cultured with HCoV-NL63 spike peptides, taken after COVID-19 vaccination. Receptor source: a human donor who received a COVID-19 vaccine. The conserved cysteine and the conserved F or W are not part of the CDR3 here.

v_call cdr3_aa
TRBV18 ASSPPVSTGSGEKLF
TRBV5-4 ASSNPQGINEQY
TRBV7-9 ASSLAAGGFSYEQY
TRBV7-8 ASSLSASNPDTQY
TRBV19 ASSPVDASETQY
TRBV7-9 ASSSGFWGAVTNEKLF
TRBV19 ASSPGGDWQPQH
TRBV18 ASSSGTSGYNEQF
TRBV11-1 ASSLTVLPNTGELF
TRBV9 ASSVAGGPNEKLF
TRBV15 ATSSGGLNYGYT
TRBV5-1 ASSLQGSGNTIY
TRBV9 ASSVGLRMYNEQF
TRBV24-1 ATQLSGENIQY
TRBV10-2 GVGQVEETQY
TRBV6-5 ASSYSTSGSTGELF
TRBV11-2 ASRGQGAGGTEAF
TRBV5-8 ASSLGLAGVHEQY
TRBV25-1 ASSAIILSFNEQF
TRBV10-3 AISANPPVLAGGSGSYEQY
TRBV13 ASTSMLEGVYNEQF
TRBV11-2 ASSSGLAHGELF
TRBV11-3 ASSKGAGVDETQY
TRBV18 ASSPSAEKLF
TRBV19 ASRVTGTNTEAF
TRBV6-5 ASRTGDQPQH
TRBV21-1 ASSKEWDREGAVQETQY
TRBV27 ASSLWGSSYNEQF
TRBV21-1 ARDRRGYNEQF
TRBV5-1 ASSFSLGGGNSPLH
TRBV2 ASSQGDIQY